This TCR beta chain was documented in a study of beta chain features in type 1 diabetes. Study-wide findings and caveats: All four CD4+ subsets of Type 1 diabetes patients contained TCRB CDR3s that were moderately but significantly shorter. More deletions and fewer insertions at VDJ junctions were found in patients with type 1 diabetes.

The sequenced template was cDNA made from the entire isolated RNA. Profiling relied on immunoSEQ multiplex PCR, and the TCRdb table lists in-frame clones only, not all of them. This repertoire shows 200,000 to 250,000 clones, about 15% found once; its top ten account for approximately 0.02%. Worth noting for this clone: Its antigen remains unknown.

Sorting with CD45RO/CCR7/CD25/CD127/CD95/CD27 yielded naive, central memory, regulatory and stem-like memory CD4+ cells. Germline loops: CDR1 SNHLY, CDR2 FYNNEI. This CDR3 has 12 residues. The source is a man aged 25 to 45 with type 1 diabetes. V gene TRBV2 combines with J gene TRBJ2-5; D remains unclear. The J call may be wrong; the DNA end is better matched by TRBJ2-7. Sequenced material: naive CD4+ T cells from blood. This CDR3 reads CASSENSYEQYF. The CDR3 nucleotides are TGTGCCAGCAGTGAAAACAGCTACGAGCAGTACTTC.